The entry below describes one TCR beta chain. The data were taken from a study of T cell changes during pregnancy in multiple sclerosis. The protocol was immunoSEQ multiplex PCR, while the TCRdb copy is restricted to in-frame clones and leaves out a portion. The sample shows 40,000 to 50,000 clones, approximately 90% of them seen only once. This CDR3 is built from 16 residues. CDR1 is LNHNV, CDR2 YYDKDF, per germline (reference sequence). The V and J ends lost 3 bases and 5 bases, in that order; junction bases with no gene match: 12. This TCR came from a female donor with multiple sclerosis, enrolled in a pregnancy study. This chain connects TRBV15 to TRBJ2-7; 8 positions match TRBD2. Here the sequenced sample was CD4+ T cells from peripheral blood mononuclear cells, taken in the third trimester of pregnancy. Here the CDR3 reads CATSRDLSGSFNEQYF. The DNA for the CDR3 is TGTGCCACCAGCAGGGACTTGAGCGGGAGCTTTAACGAGCAGTACTTC. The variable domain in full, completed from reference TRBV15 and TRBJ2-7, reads DAMVIQNPRYQVTQFGKPVTLSCSQTLNHNVMYWYQQKSSQAPKLLFHYYDKDFNNEADTPDNFQSRRPNTSFCFLDIRSPGLGDTAMYLCATSRDLSGSFNEQYFGPGTRLTVT.